The 10 T cell receptor beta chains below all came from one sample that was sequenced in a study of technical replicates of blood from a handful of donors. Data came from immunoSEQ multiplex PCR; TCRdb stores just in-frame clones and leaves some out. The table lists 95,000 to 100,000 clones, approximately 94% of them singletons. The sample was T cells isolated from PBMCs. The receptor source for this set is a human donor in good health.

The CDR3 here is CASSYPSVRETGATYEQYF. The CDR3 bases are TGTGCCAGCAGTTACCCCTCGGTCAGGGAGACGGGAGCGACCTACGAGCAGTACTTC. The J gene is TRBJ2-7, the V gene TRBV28; TRBD2 might be the D (6 bases). Deletions cut 4 bases from V and 2 bases from J, with 27 bases between. This CDR3 spans 19 amino acids. The germline gives CDR1 MDHEN, CDR2 SYDVKM.

V is TRBV2 and J is TRBJ1-5; tentative D call: TRBD1 (6 bases). Germline lookup yields CDR1 SNHLY and CDR2 FYNNEI. The V gene lost 3 bases and the J gene lost 9 bases, with 12 bases spanning the gap. The CDR3 spans 13 residues. The CDR3 protein is CASSDGGTPPQHF. The CDR3 DNA is TGTGCCAGCAGTGACGGGGGGACACCGCCCCAGCATTTT.

This chain connects TRBV19 to TRBJ2-7; D gene unclear. From germline, CDR1 is LNHDA and CDR2 SQIVND (reference sequence). Trimming took 7 bases from V and 1 from J, leaving 11 bases between them. The CDR3 extends over 13 amino acids. The CDR3 DNA reads TGTGCCAGTAAGAAAGAGAATTCCTACGAGCAGTACTTC. It is translated as CASKKENSYEQYF.

The chain joins TRBV11-2 to TRBJ2-7; 9 bases are shared with TRBD1. V lost 3 bases and J lost 0; bases outside the gene matches: 6. Germline V gene lookup returns CDR1 SGHAT and CDR2 FQNNGV. CDR3 length equals 16 residues. The CDR3 region has the DNA TGTGCCAGCAGCTTCGGACAGGGGACGGTCTCCTACGAGCAGTACTTC. This sequence encodes CASSFGQGTVSYEQYF.

This clone was recorded only once. The rearrangement links TRBV29-1 to TRBJ2-3, with 10 bases fitting TRBD2. J gave up 5 bases and V 4 bases, and 9 bases lay outside the gene matches. CDR3 length: 15 amino acids. Germline V lookup: CDR1 SQVTM, CDR2 ANQGSEA. The CDR3 loop reads CSVAGAGGRIDTQYF. The CDR3 nucleotides are TGCAGCGTTGCTGGAGCGGGGGGGAGGATAGATACGCAGTATTTT.

This chain joins TRBV30 and TRBJ1-2; D might be TRBD1 (6 bases). This CDR3 comprises 13 residues. CDR1 is GTSNPN and CDR2 is SVGIG in the germline V gene (reference sequence). Trimming took 3 bases from V and 5 from J, leaving 13 bases between them. The CDR3 spells CAWRTGGEYGYTF. DNA of the CDR3: TGTGCCTGGAGAACGGGGGGCGAATATGGCTACACCTTC.

V gene TRBV6-1 combines with J gene TRBJ2-2; TRBD1 matches 8 bases. The germline V gene encodes CDR1 MNHNS and CDR2 SASEGT. The CDR3 totals 14 residues. V lost 10 bases to trimming and J lost 5 bases; unmatched junction nucleotides: 9. The CDR3 sequence: CANKDQGATGELFF. The CDR3 nucleotides are TGTGCCAACAAAGACCAGGGGGCAACCGGGGAGCTGTTTTTT.

This chain joins TRBV7-9 and TRBJ2-7, with 9 bases identical to TRBD2. Germline loops: CDR1 SEHNR, CDR2 FQNEAQ (reference sequence). The V gene end was trimmed by 5 bases and the J gene end by 5 bases; junction bases not matched to a gene: 13. The CDR3 runs to 16 residues. CDR3 in DNA: TGTGCCAGCAGCCCAATTTGGCGGGAGGGCCACGACGAGCAGTACTTC. This codes for CASSPIWREGHDEQYF.

V gene TRBV28 combines with J gene TRBJ1-4; 9 bases are a match to TRBD1. V lost 7 bases and J lost 2; bases outside the gene matches: 14. From germline, CDR1 is MDHEN and CDR2 SYDVKM. The CDR3 runs to 18 residues. The CDR3 bases are TGTGCCAGCACCGAACCGGGACAGGGAATCTCTACTAATGAAAAACTGTTTTTT. Its translation is CASTEPGQGISTNEKLFF.

The CDR3 bases are TGCGCCAGCAGTGTCGACAGCGCGGACACCGGGGAGCTGTTTTTT. Translated: CASSVDSADTGELFF. The rearrangement links TRBV10-2 to TRBJ2-2, with TRBD1 as a possible D gene (5 bases). Trimming stripped 4 bases from V and 3 bases from J, with 12 bases between. CDR1 and CDR2 from the germline V gene are WSHSY and SAAADI. The CDR3 runs 15 residues.